The clone carrying this TCR beta chain was observed at least ten times. This sample was taken from a study of CD8+CD57+ T cells in acquired aplastic anemia. The CDR3 is 12 amino acids. The germline V gene encodes CDR1 MNHEY and CDR2 SMNVEV (reference sequence). V was shortened by 0 bases and J by 7 bases, with 3 bases between the two germline ends. Genomic DNA served as template for TCR beta VDJ and CDR3 profiling. TCRdb re-derived calls from the reads in MiXCR, one entry per CDR3 protein. The sample has roughly 290,000 distinct CDR3 sequences, 56% seen once. CD8+CD57+ cell expansion had been shown by flow cytometry in patients chosen for sequencing. Patients, without exception, had severe acquired aplastic anemia. None of the patients had been given any therapy when their blood was sampled.

The chain employs TRBV27 and TRBJ1-4; no firm D call. The sequence derives from a human donor with aplastic anemia. Material for sequencing was sorted CD4+, CD8+, or CD8+CD57+ T cells (not recorded which) from PBMCs. The chain's CDR3 is CASSLSAEKLFF. The CDR3 region has the DNA TGTGCCAGCAGTTTATCGGCTGAAAAACTGTTTTTT.